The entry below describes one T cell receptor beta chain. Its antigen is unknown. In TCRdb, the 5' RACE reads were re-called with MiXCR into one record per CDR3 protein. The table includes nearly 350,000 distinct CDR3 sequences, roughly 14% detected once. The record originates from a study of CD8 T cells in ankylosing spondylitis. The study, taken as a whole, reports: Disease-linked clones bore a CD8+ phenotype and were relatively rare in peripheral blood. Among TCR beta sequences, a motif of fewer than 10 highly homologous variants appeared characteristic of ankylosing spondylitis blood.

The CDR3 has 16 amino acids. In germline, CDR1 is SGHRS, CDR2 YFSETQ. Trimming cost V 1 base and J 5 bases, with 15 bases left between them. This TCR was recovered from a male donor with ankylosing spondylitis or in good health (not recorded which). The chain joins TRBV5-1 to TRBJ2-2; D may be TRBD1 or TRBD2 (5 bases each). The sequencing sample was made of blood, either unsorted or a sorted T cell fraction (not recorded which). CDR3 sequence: CASSLYGTRSTGELFF. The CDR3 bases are TGCGCCAGCAGCTTGTATGGGACCCGATCGACCGGGGAGCTGTTTTTT.